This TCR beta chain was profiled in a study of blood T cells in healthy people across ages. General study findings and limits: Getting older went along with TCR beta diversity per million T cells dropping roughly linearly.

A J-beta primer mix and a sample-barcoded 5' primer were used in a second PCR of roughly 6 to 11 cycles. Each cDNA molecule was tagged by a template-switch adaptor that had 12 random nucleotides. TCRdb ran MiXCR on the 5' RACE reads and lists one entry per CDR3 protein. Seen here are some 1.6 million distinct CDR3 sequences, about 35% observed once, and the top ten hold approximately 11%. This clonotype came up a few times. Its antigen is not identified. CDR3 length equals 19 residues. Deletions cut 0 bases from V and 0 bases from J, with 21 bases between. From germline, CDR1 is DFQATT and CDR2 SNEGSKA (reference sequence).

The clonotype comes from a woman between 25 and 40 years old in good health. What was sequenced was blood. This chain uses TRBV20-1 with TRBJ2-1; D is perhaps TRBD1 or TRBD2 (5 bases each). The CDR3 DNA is TGCAGTGCTAGAGAGGAACCGCCGGGACCCGGAAGCTCCTACAATGAGCAGTTCTTC. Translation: CSAREEPPGPGSSYNEQFF.